A single sample gave rise to the 23 T cell receptor beta chains below, sequenced in a study of cytomegalovirus exposure and HLA in healthy donors listed by TCRdb under 2017. Library method: the immunoSEQ multiplex PCR assay. A mixture of 60 forward primers for TCR Vbeta segments and 13 reverse primers for TCR Jbeta segments was used in the multiplex PCR. TCRdb obtained this table from immuneACCESS and retained in-frame rearrangements with V and J assigned. These tables miss some clones; where compared with another copy, unresolved V genes account for less than half of the shortfall, and the remainder is unexplained. The table for this sample lists 90,000 to 120,000 clones; 77% of them were counted only once. 4% to 5% of the sample is taken by the ten largest. Sequenced sample: PBMCs. Receptors originate from a male donor in good health and CMV-seronegative.

The chain carries TRBV5-4 and TRBJ2-7, with TRBD2 matching 10 bases. CDR1 is SGHNT, CDR2 YYREEE, per germline (reference sequence). The CDR3 contains 15 residues. J lost 2 bases, V lost 5 bases, and 7 bases had no gene match. As DNA, the CDR3 is TGTGCCAGCAGTTTTATGACTAGCGGGCCCTACGAGCAGTACTTC. Its protein product is CASSFMTSGPYEQYF.

This chain uses TRBV11-3 with TRBJ1-2, with a possible D match to TRBD1 (5 bases). The CDR3 loop spans 13 amino acids. The V and J ends lost 5 bases and 7 bases respectively, with 14 bases between them. CDR1 and CDR2 (germline): SGHNT, YENEEA. CDR3 sequence (DNA): TGTGCCAGCAGCCAAGGAGGGGCGGCTGGCTACACCTTC. It specifies CASSQGGAAGYTF.

The chain uses TRBV2 and TRBJ2-1, with 7 bases fitting TRBD2. Germline V gene data show CDR1 as SNHLY and CDR2 as FYNNEI. The length of the CDR3 is 15 residues. The V gene end was trimmed by 6 bases and the J gene end by 2 bases; junction bases not matched to a gene: 7. The CDR3 loop reads CASRPEGGPYNEQFF. CDR3 bases: TGTGCCAGCAGGCCAGAGGGAGGGCCCTACAATGAGCAGTTCTTC.

The chain has TRBV2 and TRBJ2-7; 12 bases match TRBD1. J gave up 1 base and V 6 bases, and 4 bases lay outside the gene matches. The CDR3 is made up of 15 amino acids. The germline V gene encodes CDR1 SNHLY and CDR2 FYNNEI. The chain's CDR3 is CASRSGQGASYEQYF. In DNA form, the CDR3 reads TGTGCCAGCAGATCGGGACAGGGGGCATCCTACGAGCAGTACTTC.

This chain connects TRBV9 to TRBJ1-2; 10 positions match TRBD1. This CDR3 has 14 residues. V dropped 5 bases and J dropped 6; count of bases not matched to a gene: 7. CDR1 is SGDLS, CDR2 YYNGEE, per germline. The CDR3 DNA reads TGTGCCAGCAGGGAGTTGGGGACAGGGGATGGCTACACCTTC. Encoded protein: CASRELGTGDGYTF.

V gene TRBV30 combines with J gene TRBJ1-3; 7 bases line up with TRBD1. Germline V lookup: CDR1 GTSNPN, CDR2 SVGIG (reference sequence). This CDR3 has 15 amino acids. The V and J ends lost 2 bases and 2 bases, in that order; junction bases with no gene match: 6. CDR3 DNA sequence: TGTGCCTGGAGTCCAGGGGGGAACGCTGGAAACACCATATATTTT. Residues: CAWSPGGNAGNTIYF.

The chain joins TRBV29-1 to TRBJ2-5, with a tentative D call TRBD1 (6 bases). The CDR3 extends over 14 amino acids. Germline V gene lookup returns CDR1 SQVTM and CDR2 ANQGSEA. V was clipped by 3 bases and J by 5 bases, with 16 bases between them. CDR3 in amino acids: CSVEDSPGEETQYF. CDR3 coding DNA: TGCAGCGTTGAGGACAGCCCCGGGGAGGAGACCCAGTACTTC.

The chain has TRBV6-5 and TRBJ2-1, with TRBD2 matching 9 bases. The CDR3 runs to 16 residues. The V gene's germline CDR1 is MNHEY and CDR2 SVGAGI. J lost 2 bases, V lost 0 bases, and 2 bases had no gene match. The CDR3 DNA sequence: TGTGCCAGCAGTTACTCGAGACTAGCGGCCTACAATGAGCAGTTCTTC. This codes for CASSYSRLAAYNEQFF.

J is TRBJ2-7 and V is TRBV10-1, with D perhaps matching TRBD1 (6 bases). With 3 bases removed from V and 3 bases from J, the gap between germline ends came to 15 bases. The CDR3 spans 15 residues. The germline CDR1 and CDR2 sequences are WNHNN and SYGVQD (reference sequence). The CDR3 DNA reads as TGCGCCAGCAGTGATTCCGCTGTGGACAGCTACGAGCAGTACTTC. This translates into CASSDSAVDSYEQYF.

This chain uses TRBV7-6 with TRBJ2-5; 12 nucleotides match TRBD2. Trimming at V came to 1 base and at J to 4 bases, leaving 4 bases not matched to a gene. This CDR3 is 16 amino acids long. CDR1 is SGHVS and CDR2 is FNYEAQ in the germline V gene. CDR3 protein: CASSLDASGRVETQYF. CDR3 nucleotide sequence: TGTGCCAGCAGCTTAGACGCTAGCGGGAGGGTAGAGACCCAGTACTTC.

The chain combines TRBV7-9 with TRBJ2-1; TRBD1 might be the D (5 bases). The CDR3 covers 16 residues. V was clipped by 3 bases and J by 1 base, with 13 bases between them. Per the germline V gene, CDR1 is SEHNR and CDR2 is FQNEAQ (reference sequence). The CDR3 loop is CASSFHDRSSYNEQFF. In nucleotides, the CDR3 is TGTGCCAGCAGCTTCCACGACAGAAGTTCCTACAATGAGCAGTTCTTC.

The V gene is TRBV2, the J gene TRBJ2-6, with D hard to call. CDR1 and CDR2 from the germline V gene are SNHLY and FYNNEI. Trimming cost V 3 bases and J 5 bases, with 5 bases left between them. CDR3 length: 13 amino acids. Here the CDR3 reads CASSEERANVLTF. The CDR3 coding sequence is TGTGCCAGCAGTGAGGAGAGGGCCAACGTCCTGACTTTC.

The V gene is TRBV5-1, the J gene TRBJ2-1; tentative D call: TRBD2 (6 bases). CDR1 is SGHRS and CDR2 is YFSETQ in the germline V gene. Trimming pared 2 bases from V and 8 bases from J, leaving 17 bases between. The CDR3 extends over 15 amino acids. The CDR3 DNA follows: TGCGCCAGCAGCTTAGGGGACTCCGCTAAGGATGAGCAGTTCTTC. It yields the protein CASSLGDSAKDEQFF.

The chain uses TRBV30 and TRBJ1-2; D is unclear. Germline CDR1 GTSNPN, CDR2 SVGIG (reference sequence). The CDR3 has 13 amino acids. Trimming left V 0 bases short and J 8 bases short, with 13 bases between. The CDR3 is CAWSVSELRGYTF. For the CDR3, the DNA is TGTGCCTGGAGTGTATCGGAATTGAGGGGCTACACCTTC.

This clone occurred once. The rearrangement links TRBV7-2 to TRBJ2-7; 12 nucleotides line up with TRBD2. The CDR3 contains 14 residues. The V and J ends lost 5 bases and 10 bases, in that order; junction bases with no gene match: 9. Per germline, CDR1 SGHTA and CDR2 FQGNSA. DNA for the CDR3: TGTGCCAGCAGCCCCGGACTAGCGGGATCCCCTCAGTACTTC. Translating it yields CASSPGLAGSPQYF.

The chain has TRBV5-4 and TRBJ2-5; TRBD2 agrees at 15 bases. The CDR3 consists of 17 residues. With V trimmed by 4 bases and J by 5 bases, 9 bases remained unmatched. CDR1 is SGHNT and CDR2 is YYREEE in the germline V gene (reference sequence). The CDR3 spells CASSQGLAGGPGETQYF. The CDR3 DNA sequence: TGTGCCAGCAGCCAAGGACTAGCGGGAGGGCCTGGGGAGACCCAGTACTTC.

The gene calls are TRBV11-3 and TRBJ2-1, with 8 nucleotides matching TRBD2. This CDR3 has 14 residues. Germline V CDR1 and CDR2: SGHNT, YENEEA. V shed 3 bases and J 5 bases; nucleotides not matched to a gene: 3. The CDR3 here is CASSLRGANNEQFF. The CDR3 coding sequence is TGTGCCAGCAGCTTGCGGGGGGCCAACAATGAGCAGTTCTTC.

The chain is built from TRBV19 and TRBJ2-5; no definite D call. Germline loops: CDR1 LNHDA, CDR2 SQIVND (reference sequence). The CDR3 loop spans 13 amino acids. Between the trimmed V and J ends, which lost 4 bases and 6 bases, there was a span of 12 bases. The CDR3 loop is CASSTKLKQTQYF. CDR3 coding DNA: TGTGCCAGTAGTACCAAGCTTAAACAGACCCAGTACTTC. Combining the CDR3 with reference TRBV19 and TRBJ2-5 gives the whole variable domain DGGITQSPKYLFRKEGQNVTLSCEQNLNHDAMYWYRQDPGQGLRLIYYSQIVNDFQKGDIAEGYSVSREKKESFPLTVTSAQKNPTAFYLCASSTKLKQTQYFGPGTRLLVL.

This chain uses TRBV6-1 with TRBJ2-3; possible D gene TRBD2, 5 bases. CDR1 is MNHNS, CDR2 SASEGT, per germline. This CDR3 has 15 residues. V was pared by 3 bases and J by 1 base, with 11 bases between. The CDR3 DNA reads as TGTGCCAGCAGTGACGTTACTAGTCGCACAGATACGCAGTATTTT. Translating it yields CASSDVTSRTDTQYF.

The J gene is TRBJ2-1, the V gene TRBV10-1; 9 bases match TRBD1. V was clipped by 3 bases and J by 6 bases; unmatched bases: 9. This CDR3 is 16 amino acids long. Germline V gene lookup returns CDR1 WNHNN and CDR2 SYGVQD (reference sequence). CDR3 loop: CASSDSAGTGRNEQFF. The DNA for the CDR3 is TGCGCCAGCAGTGACTCCGCCGGGACAGGGCGCAATGAGCAGTTCTTC.

This clone was counted once. The J gene is TRBJ2-2, the V gene TRBV30; D is unresolved. Looked up from germline, CDR1 is GTSNPN and CDR2 is SVGIG (reference sequence). V lost 0 bases to trimming and J lost 7 bases, with 9 bases between them. The CDR3 covers 13 residues. As DNA, the CDR3 is TGTGCCTGGAGTGTAAGAGTGTTCGGGGAGCTGTTTTTT. Translated, it gives CAWSVRVFGELFF.

This clone is a singleton in its sample. CDR3 DNA sequence: TGTGCTAGTGCCCCGATTCAGGGGAGCGGCTACACCTTC. Encoded protein: CASAPIQGSGYTF. This chain links TRBV12-5 with TRBJ1-2; D is possibly TRBD1 (6 bases). Trimming cost V 7 bases and J 8 bases, with 17 bases left between them. The CDR3 is 13 residues long. Germline V gene data show CDR1 as LGHNT and CDR2 as FRNRAP.

V and J are TRBV19 and TRBJ2-7, with 14 bases lining up with TRBD2. The CDR3 loop spans 18 amino acids. The trim removed 0 bases at V and 1 base at J, leaving 5 bases unmatched. Looked up from germline, CDR1 is LNHDA and CDR2 is SQIVND (reference sequence). The DNA of the CDR3 is TGTGCCAGTAGTATAGATCAGGGGACTAGCGGGAGTTCCTACGAGCAGTACTTC. Amino acid sequence: CASSIDQGTSGSSYEQYF.